This passage covers 31 T cell receptor beta chains from one sample sequenced in a study of monozygotic twins with inflammatory bowel disease. TCRdb re-called the 5' RACE reads; one entry per CDR3 protein, DNA not given. Recorded here are about 160,000 distinct CDR3 sequences; the top ten clones represent under 3.5%. Sequencing was carried out using blood. These receptors all stem from a human donor with ulcerative colitis or Crohn's disease, or a healthy co-twin of an affected twin (not recorded which).

V is TRBV12-2 and J is TRBJ2-2; TCRdb's D gene call, TRBD2, goes unchecked for lack of DNA. TRBV12-2 is a pseudogene locus. The CDR3 sequence is 15 residues long. CDR3 region: CASRLPKRANGELFF.

Here the CDR3 reads CSARTTTGTEYYEQYF. V is TRBV29-1 and J is TRBJ2-7; TCRdb selects TRBD1, and the lack of DNA leaves this call unchecked. Germline lookup yields CDR1 SQVTM and CDR2 ANQGSEA. The CDR3 is made up of 16 amino acids.

J is TRBJ2-1 and V is TRBV3-1; the D call from TCRdb, TRBD1, cannot be confirmed without DNA. Germline V gene lookup returns CDR1 LGHDT and CDR2 YNNKEL (reference sequence). The CDR3 consists of 17 residues. CDR3 amino acids: CASSQDPPRGADNEQFF.

The gene calls are TRBV30 and TRBJ1-2; with no DNA, the TCRdb D assignment of TRBD1 cannot be verified. Germline V gene lookup returns CDR1 GTSNPN and CDR2 SVGIG (reference sequence). The CDR3 covers 11 residues. The CDR3: CAWNQGVGYTF.

The chain links TRBV2 to TRBJ2-2; the D gene TCRdb calls, TRBD1, cannot be checked with no DNA. This CDR3 has 15 amino acids. Germline-derived CDR1 and CDR2 are SNHLY and FYNNEI. CDR3 sequence reads: CASFAGTSNTGELFF.

The rearrangement uses TRBV9 and TRBJ2-7; absent DNA, TCRdb's TRBD1 call cannot be checked. The CDR3 spans 15 residues. Germline CDR1 is SGDLS and CDR2 is YYNGEE. This CDR3 reads CASSVEGASSYEQYF.

This rearrangement joins TRBV10-2 to TRBJ2-7; with no DNA, the TCRdb D assignment of TRBD1 cannot be verified. Germline loops: CDR1 WSHSY, CDR2 SAAADI. The CDR3 is made up of 14 amino acids. CDR3 amino acids: CASSESGQGFEQYF.

The chain combines TRBV13 with TRBJ1-4. CDR1 is PRHDT and CDR2 is FYEKMQ in the germline V gene (reference sequence). The CDR3 is 16 amino acids. CDR3 loop: CASSYSQETTNEKLFF.

The chain has TRBV7-3 and TRBJ2-1; the D call from TCRdb, TRBD1, cannot be confirmed without DNA. The CDR3 runs to 13 residues. Germline CDR1 reads SGHTA; CDR2 reads FQGTGA. This chain's CDR3 is CASSPDRVGEQFF.

This chain links TRBV4-2 with TRBJ2-1; without DNA, the TCRdb call of TRBD2 cannot be checked. The CDR3 consists of 19 residues. Germline lookup yields CDR1 LGHNA and CDR2 YNFKEQ. The CDR3 loop is CASSPSQGMRGLIYNEQFF.

The chain links TRBV12-3 or TRBV12-4 to TRBJ2-1; the TCRdb D gene call, TRBD2, has no DNA to confirm it. There are 16 residues in the CDR3. The CDR3 sequence is CASSPFKGGSYNEQFF.

The rearrangement joins TRBV5-4 to TRBJ1-6; TCRdb's D call, TRBD1, is unchecked because there is no DNA. This CDR3 comprises 16 residues. Germline V gives CDR1 SGHNT, CDR2 YYREEE (reference sequence). CDR3 region: CASSLGPRVVESPLHF.

The CDR3 sequence is CASSITGDHRSSNEQYF. The V and J genes are TRBV9 and TRBJ2-7; TCRdb's D call, TRBD2, is unchecked because there is no DNA. The CDR3 spans 17 residues. Germline V gene data show CDR1 as SGDLS and CDR2 as YYNGEE.

J is TRBJ1-5 and V is TRBV25-1. This CDR3 is built from 13 residues. The germline V gene has CDR1 MGHDK and CDR2 SYGVNS. CDR3 sequence: CASSEGVWQPQHF.

The CDR3 sequence is CASTREAARNEKLFF. This chain connects TRBV16 to TRBJ1-4. Germline CDR1 is KGHSY and CDR2 is FQNENV. The CDR3 runs 15 residues.

The rearrangement links TRBV6-2 or TRBV6-3 to TRBJ2-1. Germline V gene data show CDR1 as MNHEY and CDR2 as SVGEGT. CDR3 length equals 12 residues. The CDR3: CASARNGDEQFF.

The chain joins TRBV28 to TRBJ2-7; TCRdb's D call, TRBD2, is unchecked because there is no DNA. CDR3 length: 15 residues. Germline V gives CDR1 MDHEN, CDR2 SYDVKM. The CDR3 loop is CASSAPTSAYYEQYF.

The chain employs TRBV12-3 or TRBV12-4 and TRBJ2-7; TCRdb outputs TRBD1, but without DNA this stays unchecked. This CDR3 has 14 residues. The CDR3: CASSQDRDSYEQYF.

This chain uses TRBV27 with TRBJ2-1; absent DNA, TCRdb's TRBD1 call cannot be checked. Per germline, CDR1 MNHEY and CDR2 SMNVEV (reference sequence). The CDR3 sequence is 16 residues long. The CDR3 here is CASSSLGQGANNEQFF.

CDR3 in amino acids: CASSPHSVSNEQFF. V and J are TRBV28 and TRBJ2-1; absent DNA, TCRdb's TRBD1 call cannot be checked. Per the germline V gene, CDR1 is MDHEN and CDR2 is SYDVKM. This CDR3 contains 14 residues.

The CDR3: CASSFSDKASEQYF. The gene calls are TRBV12-3 or TRBV12-4 and TRBJ2-7; as DNA is missing, the TRBD1 call by TCRdb cannot be tested. CDR3 length: 14 amino acids.

The rearrangement joins TRBV12-3 or TRBV12-4 to TRBJ2-1. The CDR3 length is 12 residues. The CDR3 sequence: CASSRSDSIQFF.

The V gene is TRBV7-9, the J gene TRBJ2-7; TCRdb's assignment of TRBD1 cannot be checked, as there is no DNA. Per germline, CDR1 SEHNR and CDR2 FQNEAQ (reference sequence). The CDR3 is made up of 14 amino acids. CDR3 in amino acids: CASSLASVAYEQYF.

The rearrangement joins TRBV5-5 to TRBJ2-5. CDR3 length: 14 residues. Germline assignment: CDR1 SGHKS and CDR2 YYEKEE (reference sequence). This CDR3 is CASSTTTVQETQYF.

The J gene is TRBJ2-2, the V gene TRBV12-3 or TRBV12-4; lacking DNA, the TRBD2 call made by TCRdb goes unchecked. The CDR3 totals 14 residues. The CDR3 here is CASSLEASIGELFF.

The V gene is TRBV29-1, the J gene TRBJ1-3; TCRdb designates TRBD1, a call that cannot be tested without DNA. The CDR3 is made up of 14 amino acids. CDR1 is SQVTM, CDR2 ANQGSEA, per germline. This CDR3 is CSVGQGSSGNTIYF.

The J gene is TRBJ2-1, the V gene TRBV24-1. The CDR3 consists of 12 residues. Germline V CDR1 and CDR2: KGHDR, SFDVKD. CDR3 amino acids: CATSSLFNEQFF.

The rearrangement joins TRBV6-5 to TRBJ2-6; TCRdb calls TRBD1, which cannot be checked without DNA. CDR1 is MNHEY, CDR2 SVGAGI, per germline. This CDR3 is built from 18 residues. CDR3 sequence reads: CASSATVGAVFGANVLTF.

This chain connects TRBV5-8 to TRBJ1-5. The CDR3 length is 16 residues. Per germline, CDR1 SGHTS and CDR2 YDEGEE. The CDR3: CASSPNEGYSNQPQHF.

The chain is built from TRBV6-5 and TRBJ2-1; TCRdb's assignment of TRBD2 cannot be checked, as there is no DNA. This CDR3 is 17 amino acids long. CDR1 and CDR2 (germline): MNHEY, SVGAGI. This CDR3 reads CASSYSWTSGSYNEQFF.

The rearrangement links TRBV18 to TRBJ2-1; the TRBD2 assignment by TCRdb is unverifiable without DNA. The CDR3 runs to 18 residues. CDR1 is KGHSH, CDR2 LQKENI, per germline. CDR3 sequence: CASSPRERTSSSYNEQFF.